This is a list of T cell receptor beta chains from one sample in a study of response to subunit inactivated influenza vaccine. TCRdb itself ran the RT-PCR reads through MiXCR, one entry per CDR3 protein. The table has 800,000 or so distinct CDR3 sequences, 21% seen once. Sequencing used PBMCs from blood, obtained 5 to 6 days after vaccination. These receptors came from a man in his forties or fifties who received an inactivated influenza vaccine. Both conserved end residues are part of each CDR3. The D gene is left open where the match is weak. Size values are once, few and many counts, or a class for expanded clones, and some rows have none.

V: TRBV4-1; size: few; J: TRBJ2-4; D: -; DNA: TGCGCCAGCAGCCAAGCCGCCGAGAACATTCAGTACTTC; CDR3: CASSQAAENIQYF
V: TRBV5-1; size: -; J: TRBJ2-7; D: -; DNA: TGCGCCAGCAGCCGCTCCGGGAGTACCGACGAGCAGTACTTC; CDR3: CASSRSGSTDEQYF
V: TRBV30; size: few; J: TRBJ2-7; D: TRBD2; DNA: TGTGCCTGGAGTGCGAGCGGGGCCTACGAGCAGTACTTC; CDR3: CAWSASGAYEQYF
V: TRBV7-2; size: -; J: TRBJ2-7; D: -; DNA: TGTGCCAGCAGCTTAGACGACCTCTACGAGCAGTACTTC; CDR3: CASSLDDLYEQYF
V: TRBV5-1; size: -; J: TRBJ2-1; D: -; DNA: TGCGCCAGCAGCCCGGCCCCAGGGACCTACAATGAGCAGTTCTTC; CDR3: CASSPAPGTYNEQFF
V: TRBV4-3; size: many; J: TRBJ1-4; D: TRBD1; DNA: TGTGCCAGCAGCCAGGGACAGGGTGGCGAAAAACTGTTTTTT; CDR3: CASSQGQGGEKLFF
V: TRBV12-3/TRBV12-4; size: -; J: TRBJ1-2; D: -; DNA: TGTGCCAGCAGTTTAAAGGGGGTCTATGGCTACACCTTC; CDR3: CASSLKGVYGYTF
V: TRBV12-3/TRBV12-4; size: many; J: TRBJ1-2; D: TRBD1; DNA: TGTGCCAGCAGTTACGGGACAGTCTATGGCTACACCTTC; CDR3: CASSYGTVYGYTF
V: TRBV12-3/TRBV12-4; size: -; J: TRBJ1-1; D: -; DNA: TGTGCCAGCAGTAGTCCGAGGGAAGCTTTCTTT; CDR3: CASSSPREAFF
V: TRBV29-1; size: -; J: TRBJ2-5; D: -; DNA: TGCAGCGTGGCCCTACGTAGTCAAGAGACCCAGTACTTC; CDR3: CSVALRSQETQYF
V: TRBV24-1; size: few; J: TRBJ2-7; D: -; DNA: TGTGCCACCAGTGAGGCGGGCAGTTACTACGAGCAGTACTTC; CDR3: CATSEAGSYYEQYF
V: TRBV29-1; size: few; J: TRBJ2-7; D: TRBD1; DNA: TGCAGCGTTGGGATAACAGGGGGTGGGTACGAGCAGTACTTC; CDR3: CSVGITGGGYEQYF
V: TRBV2; size: few; J: TRBJ2-7; D: -; DNA: TGTGCCAGCACTGGCCGCCGCTTGGGGAGGGAGCAGTACTTC; CDR3: CASTGRRLGREQYF
V: TRBV27; size: many; J: TRBJ1-1; D: -; DNA: TGTGCCAGCAGTCCAACAGGGCTCAACACTGAAGCTTTCTTT; CDR3: CASSPTGLNTEAFF
V: TRBV20-1; size: -; J: TRBJ2-7; D: TRBD2; DNA: TGCAGTGCTAGAGATCGGCTAGCGGGGTATTCGGCCTACGAGCAGTACTTC; CDR3: CSARDRLAGYSAYEQYF
V: TRBV3-1; size: -; J: TRBJ2-5; D: -; DNA: TGTGCCAGCAGCCTCACCGCGACTACCTTTGGGGAGACCCAGTACTTC; CDR3: CASSLTATTFGETQYF
V: TRBV5-1; size: -; J: TRBJ1-5; D: -; DNA: TGCGCCAGCAGCTTGGCAGAATTGGGGTCAGGTCAGCCCCAGCATTTT; CDR3: CASSLAELGSGQPQHF
V: TRBV7-8; size: few; J: TRBJ2-2; D: TRBD1; DNA: TGTGCCAGCAGCCATCGACAGGGGGTCGGGGAGCTGTTTTTT; CDR3: CASSHRQGVGELFF
V: TRBV12-3/TRBV12-4; size: few; J: TRBJ1-1; D: -; DNA: TGTGCCAGCAGTTGGTGGGGGAGGACCACTGAAGCTTTCTTT; CDR3: CASSWWGRTTEAFF
V: TRBV29-1; size: few; J: TRBJ2-1; D: -; DNA: TGCAGCGCTCCGACTGGGGTGGGGGAGCAGTTCTTC; CDR3: CSAPTGVGEQFF
V: TRBV7-9; size: many; J: TRBJ2-7; D: -; DNA: TGTGCCAGCAGCTTAGATTTCTCCTACGAGCAGTACTTC; CDR3: CASSLDFSYEQYF
V: TRBV4-2; size: -; J: TRBJ2-1; D: TRBD2; DNA: TGTGCCAGCAGGAGGACTAGCGGAGACAATGAGCAGTTCTTC; CDR3: CASRRTSGDNEQFF
V: TRBV18; size: few; J: TRBJ2-5; D: -; DNA: TGTGCCAGCTCACCGACTGCGAGGGGGCAAGAGACCCAGTACTTC; CDR3: CASSPTARGQETQYF
V: TRBV6-2/TRBV6-3; size: many; J: TRBJ2-5; D: -; DNA: TGTGCCAGCAGTCAACCCGGGACATGGGAGACCCAGTACTTC; CDR3: CASSQPGTWETQYF
V: TRBV7-8; size: once; J: TRBJ2-5; D: TRBD2; DNA: TGTGCCAGCAGCTCGGGGACTAGCGGGGGGGAACAAGAGACCCAGTACTTC; CDR3: CASSSGTSGGEQETQYF
V: TRBV6-2/TRBV6-3; size: few; J: TRBJ2-1; D: TRBD2; DNA: TGTGCCAGCAGTGATACCGGGACTAGGAGATACAATGAGCAGTTCTTC; CDR3: CASSDTGTRRYNEQFF
V: TRBV4-3; size: many; J: TRBJ2-5; D: -; DNA: TGCGCCAGCAGCCAAGATATGGAAGAGACCCAGTACTTC; CDR3: CASSQDMEETQYF
V: TRBV18; size: -; J: TRBJ2-5; D: -; DNA: TGTGCCAGCTCACCACCCCGAGTTAAGGGAAGGGAGACCCAGTACTTC; CDR3: CASSPPRVKGRETQYF
V: TRBV28; size: -; J: TRBJ2-5; D: TRBD1; DNA: TGTGCCAGCAGAGACAGGGGGCGAGAGACCCAGTACTTC; CDR3: CASRDRGRETQYF
V: TRBV2; size: few; J: TRBJ1-2; D: TRBD1; DNA: TGTGCCAGCAGGGACAGGGGGCGGATTGATGGCTACACCTTC; CDR3: CASRDRGRIDGYTF
V: TRBV4-2; size: few; J: TRBJ2-1; D: -; DNA: TGTGCCAGCAGCCAAGAGGAGGGGATTAGTGAGCAGTTCTTC; CDR3: CASSQEEGISEQFF
V: TRBV20-1; size: -; J: TRBJ1-2; D: -; DNA: TGCACTACCCCCTTAAAAAGGCGCGATGGCTACACCTTC; CDR3: CTTPLKRRDGYTF
V: TRBV7-9; size: -; J: TRBJ2-5; D: TRBD2; DNA: TGTGCCAGCAGCTCCGGGGGACTACAGCAAGAGACCCAGTACTTC; CDR3: CASSSGGLQQETQYF
V: TRBV7-9; size: -; J: TRBJ1-1; D: -; DNA: TGTGCCAGCAGCTCCCCATACACTGAAGCTTTCTTT; CDR3: CASSSPYTEAFF
V: TRBV12-3/TRBV12-4; size: few; J: TRBJ2-2; D: -; DNA: TGTGCCAGCAGTTTAGCGTCCAGATTGACCGGGGAGCTGTTTTTT; CDR3: CASSLASRLTGELFF
V: TRBV20-1; size: few; J: TRBJ2-3; D: TRBD2; DNA: TGCAGTGCTAGCTCGAGCGGGAGGTCCCCCCAGTATTTT; CDR3: CSASSSGRSPQYF
V: TRBV5-1; size: few; J: TRBJ2-2; D: -; DNA: TGCGCCAGCAGCACGGGACACGCGAACACCGGGGAGCTGTTTTTT; CDR3: CASSTGHANTGELFF
V: TRBV5-1; size: few; J: TRBJ1-6; D: -; DNA: TGCGCCAGCAGCGTTACAGGGTTGGCAGATAATTCACCCCTCCACTTT; CDR3: CASSVTGLADNSPLHF